The T cell receptor (beta chain) under discussion was sequenced for a study of blood T cells in healthy people across ages. With a J-beta primer mix and a sample-barcoded 5' primer, a second PCR ran about 7 to 12 cycles. The yield of each sample was at least 2.5 million CDR3-containing paired-end reads. TCRdb used MiXCR to reprocess the 5' RACE reads, holding one entry per CDR3 protein. The table has over 750,000 distinct CDR3 sequences, around 25% seen once. There are many counts of this clonotype. Germline V lookup: CDR1 SGHTA, CDR2 FQGNSA. V was cut by 1 base and J by 6 bases, with 10 bases left in between. CDR3 length equals 13 residues. The data also belong to a second study, concerning T cells of mothers and their children.

The rearrangement uses TRBV7-2 and TRBJ2-7; possibly TRBD1 for D (5 bases). The sequence came from a boy between 5 and 17 years old in good health. Sequencing was carried out using blood. This CDR3 is CASSLGRQSEQYF. CDR3 in DNA: TGTGCCAGCAGCTTAGGGAGACAGTCCGAGCAGTACTTC.